This T cell receptor (beta chain) was identified in a study of CD8 T cells in Susac syndrome (dated by TCRdb to the late 2010s). For context, the study as a whole: The study used repertoire sequencing to test whether antigen drove CD8+ T cell activation and differentiation in Susac syndrome.

Broad study findings and their caveats: The number of individuals in the TCR sequencing and HLA analysis was recognized as being relatively small.

About this clonotype: It lacks a known antigen. Qualities for individual bases were not recorded, and no much larger clone is one base off.

RNA was extracted with the RNeasy kit and roughly 0.5 to 1 ug was reverse transcribed using random hexamers. TCR beta CDR3 regions were amplified with the immunoSEQ multiplex PCR assay covering 54 Vbeta and 13 Jbeta segments. To correct PCR amplification bias, a synthetic template baseline was used for both primer optimization and computational correction. As for the authors' bioinformatics: Reads were assigned to V, D and J genes according to IMGT and analyzed in immunoSEQ Analyzer, with only productive sequences retained. Clonality was computed as one minus Shannon entropy normalized by log2 of the number of productive unique sequences. Public and private clones were assessed among the 100 most prevalent clones of each patient and control. A clone was defined as Susac-specific if it was absent from the healthy and MS cohorts, from roughly 1,000 published viral clones and from other ImmuneACCESS disease sequences. The public reads were reprocessed in TCRdb via fastp at Q25 and MiXCR, keeping in-frame beta chains. For every CDR3 protein sequence, its rows merge into one entry that carries the most common genes and DNA. It is TCRdb's table, rather than the study itself, that gives the V and J calls and clone size. Across this sample there are roughly 200,000 distinct CDR3 sequences, with nearly 97% seen only once. The ten largest clones capture approximately 0.09% of the sample.

The germline V gene sets CDR1 to SGHVS and CDR2 to FNYEAQ. The germline ends are 16 bases apart after V is trimmed by 6 bases and J by 7 bases. The CDR3 contains 14 residues, cysteine and phenylalanine counted. Only CDR3 DNA remains: 42 bases, in frame from the first base. Peripheral blood CD8+ and CD4+ T cells from healthy donors, Susac syndrome patients and multiple sclerosis patients were profiled using high-throughput TCR beta sequencing. Multiple sclerosis controls were treatment-naive patients with stable or active relapsing-remitting disease fulfilling revised McDonald criteria. Bulk CD8+ and CD4+ T cells were purified magnetically by negative isolation, whereas CD8+ TEMRA cells were enriched by FACS. Blood was drawn into EDTA tubes, processed within 24 hours, and PBMCs were isolated by density gradient centrifugation. PBMCs intended for TCR sequencing were cryopreserved in liquid nitrogen and thawed later in a water bath at 37 degrees C. A purity of at least 90% was achieved for sorted or isolated CD4+, CD8+ and CD8+ TEMRA cells.

The sequenced sample was CD4+ T cells from PBMCs. This sequence uses TRBV7-6 and TRBJ1-5; possibly the D gene is TRBD1, per 6 matching bases. The TCR comes from a human donor with multiple sclerosis. The nucleotides read TGTGCCAGCAGTCCCTCAGGGGCTGGACAGCCCCAGCATTTT. Translated, this gives CASSPSGAGQPQHF. Outside the CDR3, residues come from the reference TRBV7-6 and TRBJ1-5 proteins, so the full variable domain is: GAGVSQSPRYKVTKRGQDVALRCDPISGHVSLYWYRQALGQGPEFLTYFNYEAQQDKSGLPNDRFSAERPEGSISTLTIQRTEQRDSAMYRCASSPSGAGQPQHFGDGTRLSIL.